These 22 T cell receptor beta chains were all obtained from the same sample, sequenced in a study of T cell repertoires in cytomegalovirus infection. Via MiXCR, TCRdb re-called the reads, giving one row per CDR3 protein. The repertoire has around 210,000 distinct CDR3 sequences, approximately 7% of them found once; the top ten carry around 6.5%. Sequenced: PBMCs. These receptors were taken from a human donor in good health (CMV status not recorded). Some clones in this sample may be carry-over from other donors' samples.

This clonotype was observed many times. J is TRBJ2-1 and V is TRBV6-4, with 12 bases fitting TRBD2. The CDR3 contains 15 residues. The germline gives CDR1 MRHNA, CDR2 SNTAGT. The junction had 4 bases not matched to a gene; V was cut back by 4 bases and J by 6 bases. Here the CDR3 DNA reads TGTGCCAGCAGTGGATCTAGCGGGGGGGCCAATGAGCAGTTCTTC. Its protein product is CASSGSSGGANEQFF.

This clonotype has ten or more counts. The CDR3: CASSLGQTLNTEAFF. The CDR3 DNA reads TGTGCCAGCAGTTTAGGACAGACTTTGAACACTGAAGCTTTCTTT. The rearrangement joins TRBV12-3 or TRBV12-4 to TRBJ1-1; TRBD1 is a possible D gene (5 bases). The length of the CDR3 is 15 residues. Trimming pared 1 base from V and 0 bases from J, leaving 9 bases between.

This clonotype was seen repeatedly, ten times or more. CDR3 sequence: CSVDIGGRGGSTAKNIQYF. CDR3 bases: TGCAGCGTTGATATCGGCGGCAGGGGAGGTAGTACAGCCAAAAACATTCAGTACTTC. The J gene is TRBJ2-4, the V gene TRBV29-1; D tentatively fits TRBD1 or TRBD2 (6 bases each). V lost 3 bases and J 0 bases, leaving 24 bases between the germline ends. Germline-derived CDR1 and CDR2 are SQVTM and ANQGSEA. The CDR3 has 19 amino acids.

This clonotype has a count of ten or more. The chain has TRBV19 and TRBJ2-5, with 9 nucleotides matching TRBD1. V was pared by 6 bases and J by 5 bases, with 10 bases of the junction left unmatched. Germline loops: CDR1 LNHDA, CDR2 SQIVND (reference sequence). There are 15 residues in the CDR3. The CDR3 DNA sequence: TGTGCCAGTAGATCGCTACAGGGGGCCAGGGAGACCCAGTACTTC. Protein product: CASRSLQGARETQYF.

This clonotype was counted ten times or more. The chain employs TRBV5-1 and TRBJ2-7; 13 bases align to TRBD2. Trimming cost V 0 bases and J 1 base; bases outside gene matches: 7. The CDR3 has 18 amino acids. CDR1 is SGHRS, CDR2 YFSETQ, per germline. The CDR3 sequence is CASSLEATSGGTSYEQYF. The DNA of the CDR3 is TGCGCCAGCAGCTTGGAGGCGACTAGCGGGGGGACATCCTACGAGCAGTACTTC.

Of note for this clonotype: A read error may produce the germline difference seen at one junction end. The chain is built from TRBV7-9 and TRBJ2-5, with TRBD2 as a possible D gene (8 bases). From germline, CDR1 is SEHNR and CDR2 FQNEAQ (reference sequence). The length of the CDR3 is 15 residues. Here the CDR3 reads CASSVAGQPEETQYF. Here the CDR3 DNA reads TGTGCCAGCAGCGTAGCGGGACAGCCGGAAGAGACCCAGTACTTC.

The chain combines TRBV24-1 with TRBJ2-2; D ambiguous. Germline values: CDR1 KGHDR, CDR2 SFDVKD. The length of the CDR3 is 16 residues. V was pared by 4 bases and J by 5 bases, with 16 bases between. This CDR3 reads CATSDPRAPETGELFF. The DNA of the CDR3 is TGTGCCACCAGTGACCCCCGGGCCCCTGAGACCGGGGAGCTGTTTTTT.

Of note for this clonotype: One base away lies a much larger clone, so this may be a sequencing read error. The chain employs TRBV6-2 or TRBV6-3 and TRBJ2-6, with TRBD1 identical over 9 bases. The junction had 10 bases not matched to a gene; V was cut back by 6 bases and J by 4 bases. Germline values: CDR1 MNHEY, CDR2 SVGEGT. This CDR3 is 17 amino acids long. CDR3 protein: CASRRSGTGSGANVLTF. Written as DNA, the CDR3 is TGTGCCAGCAGACGTTCCGGGACAGGGTCCGGGGCCAACGTCCTGACTTTC.

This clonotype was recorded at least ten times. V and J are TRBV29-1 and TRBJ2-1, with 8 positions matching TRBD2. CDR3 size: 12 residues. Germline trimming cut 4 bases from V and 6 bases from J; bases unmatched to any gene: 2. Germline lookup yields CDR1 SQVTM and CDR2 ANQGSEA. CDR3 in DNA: TGCAGCGTTGGGACTAGCCCCAATGAGCAGTTCTTC. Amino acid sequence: CSVGTSPNEQFF.

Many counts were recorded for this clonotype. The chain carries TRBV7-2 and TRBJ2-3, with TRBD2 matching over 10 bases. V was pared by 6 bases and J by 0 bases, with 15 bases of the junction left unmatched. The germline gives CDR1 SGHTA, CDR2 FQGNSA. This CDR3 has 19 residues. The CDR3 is CASSRAASGGLASTDTQYF. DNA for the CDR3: TGTGCCAGCAGTCGGGCGGCTAGCGGGGGACTTGCTAGCACAGATACGCAGTATTTT.

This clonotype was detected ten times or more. CDR3 residues: CSVRQGPGELFF. CDR3 nucleotide sequence: TGCAGCGTGAGACAGGGTCCCGGGGAGCTGTTTTTT. The rearrangement joins TRBV29-1 to TRBJ2-2, with 7 nucleotides matching TRBD1. This CDR3 has 12 residues. V gave up 6 bases and J gave up 6 bases; unmatched junction bases: 4. The germline V gene has CDR1 SQVTM and CDR2 ANQGSEA.

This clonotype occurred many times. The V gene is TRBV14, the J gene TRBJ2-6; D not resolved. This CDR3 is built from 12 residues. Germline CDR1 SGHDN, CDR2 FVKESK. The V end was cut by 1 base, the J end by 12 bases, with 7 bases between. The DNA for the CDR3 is TGTGCCAGCAGCCAAGGTCGAGGCGTCCTGACTTTC. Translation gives CASSQGRGVLTF.

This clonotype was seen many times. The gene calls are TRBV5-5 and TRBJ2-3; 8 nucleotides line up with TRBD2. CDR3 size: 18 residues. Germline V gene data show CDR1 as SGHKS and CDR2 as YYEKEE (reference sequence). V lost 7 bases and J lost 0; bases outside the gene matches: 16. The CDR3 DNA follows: TGTGCCAGCTCCCCTCTAGGTTCGGGGGGGCATAGCACAGATACGCAGTATTTT. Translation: CASSPLGSGGHSTDTQYF.

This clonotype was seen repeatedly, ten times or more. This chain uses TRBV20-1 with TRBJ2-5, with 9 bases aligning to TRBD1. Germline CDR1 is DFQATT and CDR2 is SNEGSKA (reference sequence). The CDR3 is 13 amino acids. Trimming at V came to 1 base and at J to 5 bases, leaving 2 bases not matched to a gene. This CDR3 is CSARGDRVETQYF. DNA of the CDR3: TGCAGTGCTAGAGGGGACAGGGTCGAGACCCAGTACTTC.

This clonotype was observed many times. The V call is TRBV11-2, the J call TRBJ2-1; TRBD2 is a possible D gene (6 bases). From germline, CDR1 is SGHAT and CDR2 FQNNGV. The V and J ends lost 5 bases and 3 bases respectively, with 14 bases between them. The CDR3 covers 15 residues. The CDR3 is CASSPPGLLYNEQFF. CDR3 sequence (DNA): TGTGCCAGCAGCCCTCCGGGACTCCTCTACAATGAGCAGTTCTTC.

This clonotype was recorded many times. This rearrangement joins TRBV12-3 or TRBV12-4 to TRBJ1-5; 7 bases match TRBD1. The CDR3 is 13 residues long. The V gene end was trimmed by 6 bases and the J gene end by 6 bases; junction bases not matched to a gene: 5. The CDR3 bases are TGTGCCAGCAGCTACGACAGGGTTCAGCCCCAGCATTTT. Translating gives CASSYDRVQPQHF.

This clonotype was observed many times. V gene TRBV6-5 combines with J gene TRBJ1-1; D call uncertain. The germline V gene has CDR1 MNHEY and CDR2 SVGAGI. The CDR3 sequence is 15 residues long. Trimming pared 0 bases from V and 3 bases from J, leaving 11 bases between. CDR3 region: CASSYSPGGDTEAFF. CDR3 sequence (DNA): TGTGCCAGCAGTTACTCGCCAGGAGGCGACACTGAAGCTTTCTTT.

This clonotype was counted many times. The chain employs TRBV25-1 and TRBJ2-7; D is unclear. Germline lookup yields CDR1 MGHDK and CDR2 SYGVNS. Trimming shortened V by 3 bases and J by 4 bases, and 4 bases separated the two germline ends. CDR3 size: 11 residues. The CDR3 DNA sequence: TGTGCCAGCAGTGATCTATACGAGCAGTACTTC. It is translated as CASSDLYEQYF.

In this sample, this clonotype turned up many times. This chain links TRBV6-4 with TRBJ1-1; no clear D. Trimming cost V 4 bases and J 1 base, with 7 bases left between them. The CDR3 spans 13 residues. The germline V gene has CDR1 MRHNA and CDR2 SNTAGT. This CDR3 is CASSVERNTEAFF. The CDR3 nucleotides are TGTGCCAGCAGTGTCGAGAGGAACACTGAAGCTTTCTTT.

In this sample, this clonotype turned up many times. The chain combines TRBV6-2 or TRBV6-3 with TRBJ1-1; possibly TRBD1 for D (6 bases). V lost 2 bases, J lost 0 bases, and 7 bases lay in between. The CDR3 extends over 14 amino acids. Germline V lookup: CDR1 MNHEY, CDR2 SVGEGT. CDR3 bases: TGTGCCAGCAGTTACGGGGACATGAACACTGAAGCTTTCTTT. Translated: CASSYGDMNTEAFF.

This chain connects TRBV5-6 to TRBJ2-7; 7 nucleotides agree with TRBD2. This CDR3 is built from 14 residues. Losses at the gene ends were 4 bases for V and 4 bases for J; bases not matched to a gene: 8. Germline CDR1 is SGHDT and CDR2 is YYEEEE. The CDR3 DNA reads TGTGCCAGCAGCCAAGCGGGGACTCTTTACGAGCAGTACTTC. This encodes CASSQAGTLYEQYF.

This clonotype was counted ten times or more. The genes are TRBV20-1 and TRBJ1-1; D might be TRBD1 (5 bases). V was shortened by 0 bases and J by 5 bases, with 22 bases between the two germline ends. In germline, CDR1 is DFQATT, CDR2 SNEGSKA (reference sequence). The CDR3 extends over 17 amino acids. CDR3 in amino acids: CSAREQGRDFVRTEAFF. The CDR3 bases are TGCAGTGCTAGAGAGCAGGGCAGGGATTTTGTAAGGACTGAAGCTTTCTTT.